Below, one T cell receptor (beta chain) is given with its context. Its antigen remains unidentified. V was trimmed by 5 bases and J by 3 bases, leaving 22 bases between them. Germline V CDR1 and CDR2: MNHEY, SMNVEV (reference sequence). The CDR3 spans 17 residues. This sample stems from a study of shared clonotypes between healthy human individuals. Overall study results and limits: Only blood underwent sampling, and tissue repertoires likely differ.

Method: immunoSEQ multiplex PCR; TCRdb's copy keeps in-frame clones and lacks some. This table has some 2,500,000 clones, 90% to 95% appearing once. The chain links TRBV27 to TRBJ2-5; tentatively, D is TRBD1 (8 bases). Source material: naive CD4+ T cells from PBMCs. Stated subset: CD45RA+ positively selected. The sequence was obtained from a man aged 18 to 35 in good health. Some clones in this sample may be carry-over from other donors' samples. The DNA for the CDR3 is TGTGCCAGCAGTGCCGTACGAAGGACAGGGAGGGAAGAGACCCAGTACTTC. Its translation is CASSAVRRTGREETQYF.